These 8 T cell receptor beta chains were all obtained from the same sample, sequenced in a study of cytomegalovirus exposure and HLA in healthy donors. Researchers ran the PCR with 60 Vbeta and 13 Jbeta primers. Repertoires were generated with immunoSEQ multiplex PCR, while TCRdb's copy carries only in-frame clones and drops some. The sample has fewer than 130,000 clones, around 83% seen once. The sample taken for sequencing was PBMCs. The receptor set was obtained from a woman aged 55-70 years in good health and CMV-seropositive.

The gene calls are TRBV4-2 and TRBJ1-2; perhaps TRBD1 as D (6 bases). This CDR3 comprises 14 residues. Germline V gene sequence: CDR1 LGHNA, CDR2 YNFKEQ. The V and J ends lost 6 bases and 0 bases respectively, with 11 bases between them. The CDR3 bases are TGTGCCAGCAGAGCGGACAGCTCTAACTATGGCTACACCTTC. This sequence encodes CASRADSSNYGYTF.

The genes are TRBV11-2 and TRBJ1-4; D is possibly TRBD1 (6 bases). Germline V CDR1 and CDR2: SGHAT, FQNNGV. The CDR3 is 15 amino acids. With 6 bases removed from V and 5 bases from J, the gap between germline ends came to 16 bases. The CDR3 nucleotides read TGTGCCAGCAGACTAAACCCAGGGGTAAATGAAAAACTGTTTTTT. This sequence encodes CASRLNPGVNEKLFF.

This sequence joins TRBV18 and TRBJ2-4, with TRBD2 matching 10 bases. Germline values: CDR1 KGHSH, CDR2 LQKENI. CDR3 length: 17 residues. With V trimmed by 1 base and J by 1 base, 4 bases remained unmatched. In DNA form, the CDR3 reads TGTGCCAGCTCACCACTAAGCGGGAGGGGTGCCAAAAACATTCAGTACTTC. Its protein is CASSPLSGRGAKNIQYF.

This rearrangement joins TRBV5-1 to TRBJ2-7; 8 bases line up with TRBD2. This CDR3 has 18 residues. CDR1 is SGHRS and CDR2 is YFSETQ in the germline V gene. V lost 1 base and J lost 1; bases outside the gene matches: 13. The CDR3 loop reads CASSLRGGRRASSYEQYF. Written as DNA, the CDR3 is TGCGCCAGCAGCTTGCGGGGGGGCAGAAGAGCATCTTCCTACGAGCAGTACTTC.

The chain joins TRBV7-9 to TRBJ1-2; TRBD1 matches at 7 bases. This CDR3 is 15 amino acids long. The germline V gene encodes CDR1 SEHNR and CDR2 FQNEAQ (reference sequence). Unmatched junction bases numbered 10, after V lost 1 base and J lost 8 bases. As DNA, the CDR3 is TGTGCCAGCAGCTTAGGGACAGGCCCTGTGAGCGGCTACACCTTC. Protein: CASSLGTGPVSGYTF.

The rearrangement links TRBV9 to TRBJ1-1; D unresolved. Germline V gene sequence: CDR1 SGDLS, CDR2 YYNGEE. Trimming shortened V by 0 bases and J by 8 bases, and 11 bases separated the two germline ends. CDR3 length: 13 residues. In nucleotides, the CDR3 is TGTGCCAGCAGCGTAGCCCCCCGCGCCGAAGCTTTCTTT. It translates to CASSVAPRAEAFF.

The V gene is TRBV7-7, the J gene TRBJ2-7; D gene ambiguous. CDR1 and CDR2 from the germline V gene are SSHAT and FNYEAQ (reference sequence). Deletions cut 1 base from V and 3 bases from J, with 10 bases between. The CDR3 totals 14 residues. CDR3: CASSLGPQNYEQYF. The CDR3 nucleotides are TGTGCCAGCAGCTTAGGCCCCCAGAACTACGAGCAGTACTTC.

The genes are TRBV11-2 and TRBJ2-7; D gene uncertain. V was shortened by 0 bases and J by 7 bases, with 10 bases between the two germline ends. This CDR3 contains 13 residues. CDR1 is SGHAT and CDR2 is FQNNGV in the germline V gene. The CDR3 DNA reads TGTGCCAGCAGCTTAGATTATAGTCGGGAGCAGTACTTC. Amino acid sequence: CASSLDYSREQYF.